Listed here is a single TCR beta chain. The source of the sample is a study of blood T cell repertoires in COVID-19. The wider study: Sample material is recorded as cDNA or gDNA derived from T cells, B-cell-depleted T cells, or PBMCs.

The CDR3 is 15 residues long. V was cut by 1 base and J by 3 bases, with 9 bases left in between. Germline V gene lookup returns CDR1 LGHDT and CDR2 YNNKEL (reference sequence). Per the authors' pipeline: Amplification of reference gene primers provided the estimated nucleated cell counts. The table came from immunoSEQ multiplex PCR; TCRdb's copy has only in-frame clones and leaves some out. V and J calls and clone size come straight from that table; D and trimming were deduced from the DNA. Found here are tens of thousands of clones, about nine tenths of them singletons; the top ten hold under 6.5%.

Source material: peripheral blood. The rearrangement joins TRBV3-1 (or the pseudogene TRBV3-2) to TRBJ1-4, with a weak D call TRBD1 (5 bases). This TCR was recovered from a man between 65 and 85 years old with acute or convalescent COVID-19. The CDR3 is CASSQVAGANEKLFF. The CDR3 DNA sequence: TGTGCCAGCAGCCAAGTGGCGGGGGCTAATGAAAAACTGTTTTTT.